The clone carrying this T cell receptor beta chain was counted between two and nine times. No antigen is known for it. There are 16 residues in the CDR3. V was clipped by 1 base and J by 1 base; unmatched bases: 2. Germline V lookup: CDR1 MGHRA, CDR2 YSYEKL. The sample comes from a study of T-cell memory formation after mild COVID-19. Study-level points and caveats: Some clones that responded were present in memory (sampled pre-infection), which suggests cross-reactive memory joined. Later expanders leaned CD4+, whereas day 15 to 85 contracting clones were balanced CD4/CD8.

TCRdb passed the 5' RACE reads through MiXCR, listing each CDR3 protein once. In the table there are 400,000 to 500,000 distinct CDR3 sequences, around 20% of which are singletons. Sequenced material: PBMCs or a T cell subset sorted from them (not recorded which). The chain is built from TRBV4-1 and TRBJ2-7; 12 nucleotides line up with TRBD1. The TCR comes from an adult woman who had mild COVID-19 (a few samples of this study predate the infection). Cell type and time point are not known. In DNA, the CDR3 is TGCGCCAGCAGCCAAGCGGGACAGGGGGCTTCCTACGAGCAGTACTTC. It is translated as CASSQAGQGASYEQYF.